This T cell receptor (beta chain) stems from a study of molecular identifiers for immune sequencing clone quantification. Regarding the study as a whole: Spiked Jurkat TCR RNA from one cell was reportedly detectable among 950,000 to 1,000,000 naive cells. A shared barcode on identical TCR molecules could lead to underestimated sizes for highly expanded clones.

CD8+CD4-CCR7+CD45RA+ sorting gave the naive CD8 T cells. MiXCR was run by TCRdb on the PCR reads, yielding one entry per CDR3 protein. The sample yields some 580,000 distinct CDR3 sequences, 25% seen once. V was trimmed by 6 bases and J by 2 bases, leaving 11 bases between them. The CDR3 contains 13 residues. There are many counts of this clonotype. The antigen remains unidentified. The chain joins TRBV12-3 or TRBV12-4 to TRBJ2-7; D gene ambiguous. The source is a human donor in good health. Some libraries in this study had Jurkat cell RNA spiked in. Material for sequencing was naive CD8+ T cells from blood, with Jurkat cell RNA spiked in. Subset reported: FACS-sorted CD8+CD4-CCR7+CD45RA+ naive T cells. The CDR3 protein is CASRPSLAYEQYF. Written as DNA, the CDR3 is TGTGCCAGCAGACCTTCCCTCGCCTACGAGCAGTACTTC.